The entry below gives a single TCR beta chain sequence along with its context. Sequencing was performed with immunoSEQ multiplex PCR; in TCRdb, only in-frame clones are kept and a portion is missing. The sample has fewer than 450,000 clones; 90% are singletons. Trimming removed 0 bases from V and 5 bases from J; junction bases left unmatched: 4. Looked up from germline, CDR1 is SGHDT and CDR2 is YYEEEE. The CDR3 is made up of 14 amino acids. These data are taken from a study of blood T cell repertoires in COVID-19. The source is a man aged 18 to 35 who had recovered from COVID-19. The chain is built from TRBV5-6 and TRBJ2-7; 8 bases line up with TRBD1. The sample consisted of PBMCs or T cells enriched from blood (not recorded which). CDR3 region: CASSLAGTGDEQYF. As DNA, the CDR3 is TGTGCCAGCAGCTTGGCCGGGACAGGTGACGAGCAGTACTTC.